A selection of T cell receptor beta chains follows, all from one sample in a study of T cells in Graves' hyperthyroidism and ophthalmopathy. One entry per CDR3 protein, called by TCRdb with MiXCR from the multiplex PCR reads. The table records 300,000 to 450,000 distinct CDR3 sequences, approximately 13% of them present only once. The specimen sequenced was blood. Receptors originate from a man between 25 and 39 years old with Graves' hyperthyroidism that later progressed to Graves' ophthalmopathy. Both conserved end residues are part of each CDR3. Fields, in order: V gene, D gene, clone size, J gene, CDR3 protein, CDR3 DNA. D genes are given only for firm matches. Only some rows state a clone size, as once, few, many or a class for expanded clones.

>TRBV7-6|NA|many|TRBJ1-1
CASSLGTLRSNTEAFF
TGTGCCAGCAGCTTGGGGACCCTTCGTTCTAACACTGAAGCTTTCTTT
>TRBV7-6|TRBD1|many|TRBJ1-1
CASSLAWDRMFTEAFF
TGTGCCAGCAGCTTAGCATGGGACAGGATGTTCACTGAAGCTTTCTTT
>TRBV5-1|NA|few|TRBJ1-1
CASSLWGGQPTTEAFF
TGCGCCAGCAGCTTGTGGGGGGGCCAACCGACCACTGAAGCTTTCTTT
>TRBV4-1|NA|few|TRBJ2-1
CASSQGSGYEQFF
TGCGCCAGCAGCCAAGGGAGCGGCTATGAGCAGTTCTTC
>TRBV20-1|NA|many|TRBJ1-5
CSARAGTASNQPQHF
TGCAGTGCTAGGGCCGGGACGGCTAGCAATCAGCCCCAGCATTTT
>TRBV6-1|NA|NA|TRBJ1-2
CASSLTAYGYTF
TGTGCCAGCTCGTTGACGGCCTATGGCTACACCTTC
>TRBV12-5|NA|NA|TRBJ1-4
CASGLVNLEKLFF
TGTGCTAGTGGTTTGGTAAACCTTGAAAAACTGTTTTTT
>TRBV10-3|TRBD1|many|TRBJ2-7
CAISTGTGAGEQYF
TGTGCCATCAGTACCGGGACAGGGGCGGGCGAGCAGTACTTC
>TRBV2|TRBD1|many|TRBJ1-1
CASRDRGATEAFF
TGTGCCAGCAGGGACAGGGGAGCTACTGAAGCTTTCTTT
>TRBV28|TRBD1|many|TRBJ1-3
CASSTTGASGNTIYF
TGTGCCAGCAGTACGACAGGGGCCTCTGGAAACACCATATATTTT
>TRBV4-1|TRBD1|NA|TRBJ2-1
CASSQGQGAKNEQFF
TGCGCCAGCAGCCAAGGACAGGGGGCGAAGAATGAGCAGTTCTTC
>TRBV28|NA|few|TRBJ1-5
CASSLWGSSQPQHF
TGTGCCAGCAGTTTGTGGGGTAGCAGTCAGCCCCAGCATTTT
>TRBV28|NA|many|TRBJ1-6
CASSLSDRNNSPLHF
TGTGCCAGCAGTTTGTCCGACAGAAATAATTCACCCCTCCACTTT
>TRBV9|TRBD1|many|TRBJ1-2
CASSSRDRSQPYGYTF
TGTGCCAGCAGCTCCCGGGACAGGTCCCAGCCCTATGGCTACACCTTC
>TRBV2|NA|many|TRBJ1-1
CASSGTYTEAFF
TGTGCCAGCAGTGGCACCTACACTGAAGCTTTCTTT
>TRBV12-3/TRBV12-4|NA|many|TRBJ1-2
CASSRNTAFYGYTF
TGTGCCAGCAGTCGCAATACGGCCTTCTATGGCTACACCTTC
>TRBV7-9|TRBD1|many|TRBJ2-4
CASSPGQGAPGAKNIQYF
TGTGCCAGCAGCCCGGGACAGGGGGCGCCCGGAGCCAAAAACATTCAGTACTTC
>TRBV18|NA|many|TRBJ2-5
CASSPSGVQETQYF
TGTGCCAGCTCACCCTCCGGGGTCCAAGAGACCCAGTACTTC
>TRBV30|NA|many|TRBJ1-2
CAWSQGTSYGYTF
TGTGCCTGGAGCCAGGGGACATCCTATGGCTACACCTTC
>TRBV3-1|NA|NA|TRBJ1-1
CASSQEDRNTEAFF
TGTGCCAGCAGCCAAGAAGACAGGAACACTGAAGCTTTCTTT
>TRBV4-1|NA|NA|TRBJ2-3
CASSQEGGDTQYF
TGCGCCAGCAGCCAAGAAGGGGGAGATACGCAGTATTTT
>TRBV24-1|NA|many|TRBJ1-1
CAASRTENTEAFF
TGTGCCGCATCTCGGACGGAGAACACTGAAGCTTTCTTT
>TRBV29-1|TRBD1|few|TRBJ1-1
CSADRDRGLGTEAFF
TGCAGCGCCGACCGGGACAGGGGGCTGGGCACTGAAGCTTTCTTT
>TRBV28|NA|NA|TRBJ2-7
CASSSAPWDGWSEQYF
TGTGCCAGCAGTTCCGCGCCCTGGGACGGATGGAGCGAGCAGTACTTC
>TRBV11-2|NA|many|TRBJ2-1
CASSLVGHLYNEQFF
TGTGCCAGCAGCTTAGTGGGACACCTCTACAATGAGCAGTTCTTC
>TRBV28|NA|NA|TRBJ1-2
CASRPSSGGYGYTF
TGTGCCAGCAGACCTAGCTCGGGGGGCTATGGCTACACCTTC
>TRBV2|NA|many|TRBJ1-1
CASSDSLRTEAFF
TGTGCCAGCAGTGATAGTCTGAGGACTGAAGCTTTCTTT
>TRBV27|NA|many|TRBJ1-1
CASSPSAVPSTAFF
TGTGCCAGCAGTCCATCAGCTGTGCCCTCCACCGCTTTCTTT
>TRBV6-1|NA|many|TRBJ1-4
CASSDSGISGVNEKLFF
TGTGCCAGCAGTGACTCGGGAATTTCAGGGGTTAATGAAAAACTGTTTTTT
>TRBV2|NA|many|TRBJ2-2
CASTDGGTNTGELFF
TGTGCCAGCACAGACGGGGGGACAAACACCGGGGAGCTGTTTTTT
>TRBV2|NA|many|TRBJ1-6
CASRPIGNSPLHF
TGTGCCAGCAGACCAATAGGGAATTCACCCCTCCACTTT
>TRBV10-3|NA|many|TRBJ2-7
CAIRRQEVPYEQYF
TGTGCCATCAGAAGGCAGGAGGTACCCTACGAGCAGTACTTC
>TRBV7-6|TRBD2|few|TRBJ2-1
CASSSSFPSGGRNEQFF
TGTGCCAGCAGCTCATCCTTTCCTAGCGGGGGCCGTAATGAGCAGTTCTTC
>TRBV27|NA|few|TRBJ1-5
CASSFRTEGQPQHF
TGTGCCAGCAGTTTTAGAACAGAGGGTCAGCCCCAGCATTTT
>TRBV29-1|NA|few|TRBJ2-7
CSVGKGYEQYF
TGCAGCGTTGGGAAGGGGTACGAGCAGTACTTC
>TRBV6-4|NA|many|TRBJ2-2
CASSVEDGFGELFF
TGTGCCAGCAGTGTGGAGGACGGATTCGGGGAGCTGTTTTTT
>TRBV7-9|NA|NA|TRBJ2-7
CASSPGGLSYEQYF
TGTGCCAGCAGCCCCGGGGGGCTCTCCTACGAGCAGTACTTC
>TRBV9|NA|few|TRBJ2-7
CASSVGAPEIYEQYF
TGTGCCAGCAGCGTTGGGGCACCAGAAATCTACGAGCAGTACTTC
>TRBV6-5|NA|NA|TRBJ1-1
CASSYSKVGGATEAFF
TGTGCCAGCAGTTACTCAAAAGTGGGGGGGGCCACTGAAGCTTTCTTT
>TRBV20-1|NA|many|TRBJ1-2
CSAPNPGEYGYTF
TGCAGTGCTCCCAACCCCGGCGAGTATGGCTACACCTTC
>TRBV28|NA|many|TRBJ1-1
CASSLGYGEAFF
TGTGCCAGCAGTCTAGGCTACGGTGAAGCTTTCTTT